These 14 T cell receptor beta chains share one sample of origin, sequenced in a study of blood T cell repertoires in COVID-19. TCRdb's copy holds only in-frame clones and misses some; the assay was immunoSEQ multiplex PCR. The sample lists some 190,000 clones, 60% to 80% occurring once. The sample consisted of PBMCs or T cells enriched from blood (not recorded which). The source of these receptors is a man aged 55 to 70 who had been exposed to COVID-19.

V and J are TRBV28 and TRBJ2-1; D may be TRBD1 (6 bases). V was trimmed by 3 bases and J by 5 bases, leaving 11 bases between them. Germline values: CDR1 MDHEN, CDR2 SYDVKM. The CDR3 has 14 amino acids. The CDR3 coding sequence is TGTGCCAGCAGTTTGTTGTCAGGGGACAATGAGCAGTTCTTC. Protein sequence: CASSLLSGDNEQFF.

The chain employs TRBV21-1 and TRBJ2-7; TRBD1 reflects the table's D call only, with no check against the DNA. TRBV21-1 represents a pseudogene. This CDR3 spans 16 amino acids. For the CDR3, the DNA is TGTGCCAGCAGCAAAGCTTTTAGGCAGGGGGGCCACGAGCAGTACTTC. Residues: CASSKAFRQGGHEQYF.

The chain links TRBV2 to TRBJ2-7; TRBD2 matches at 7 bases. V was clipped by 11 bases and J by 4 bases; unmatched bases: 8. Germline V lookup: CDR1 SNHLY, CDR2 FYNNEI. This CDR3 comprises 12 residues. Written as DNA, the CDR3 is TGTGCCTCTTCTAGCGGCGGTTACGAGCAGTACTTC. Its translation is CASSSGGYEQYF.

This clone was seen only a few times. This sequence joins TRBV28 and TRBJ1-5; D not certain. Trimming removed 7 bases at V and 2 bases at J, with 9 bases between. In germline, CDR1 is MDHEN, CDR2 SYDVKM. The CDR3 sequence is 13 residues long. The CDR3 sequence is CASKIEGNQPQHF. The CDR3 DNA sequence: TGTGCCAGCAAGATTGAGGGCAATCAGCCCCAGCATTTT.

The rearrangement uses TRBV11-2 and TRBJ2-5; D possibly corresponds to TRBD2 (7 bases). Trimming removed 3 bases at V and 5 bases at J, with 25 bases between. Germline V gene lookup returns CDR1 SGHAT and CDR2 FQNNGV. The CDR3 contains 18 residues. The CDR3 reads CASSFQFRGTLGGETQYF. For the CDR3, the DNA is TGTGCCAGCAGCTTCCAATTCAGAGGGACACTGGGAGGGGAGACCCAGTACTTC.

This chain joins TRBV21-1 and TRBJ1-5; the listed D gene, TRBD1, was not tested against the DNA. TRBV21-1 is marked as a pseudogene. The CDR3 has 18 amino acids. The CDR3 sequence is CASSKARDRGYSNQPQHF. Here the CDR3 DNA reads TGTGCCAGCAGCAAAGCGCGGGACAGGGGCTATAGCAATCAGCCCCAGCATTTT.

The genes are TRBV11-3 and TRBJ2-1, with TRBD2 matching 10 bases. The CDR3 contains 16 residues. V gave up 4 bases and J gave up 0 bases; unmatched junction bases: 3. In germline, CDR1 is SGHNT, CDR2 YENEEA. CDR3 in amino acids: CASSSWTSGSYNEQFF. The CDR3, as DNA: TGTGCCAGCAGCTCCTGGACTAGCGGCTCCTACAATGAGCAGTTCTTC.

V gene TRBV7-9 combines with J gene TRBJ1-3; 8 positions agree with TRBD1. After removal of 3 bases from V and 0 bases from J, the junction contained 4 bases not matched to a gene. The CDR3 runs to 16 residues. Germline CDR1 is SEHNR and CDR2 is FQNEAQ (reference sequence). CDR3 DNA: TGTGCCAGCAGCTTGCTGACAGGGGCCTCTGGAAACACCATATATTTT. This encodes CASSLLTGASGNTIYF.

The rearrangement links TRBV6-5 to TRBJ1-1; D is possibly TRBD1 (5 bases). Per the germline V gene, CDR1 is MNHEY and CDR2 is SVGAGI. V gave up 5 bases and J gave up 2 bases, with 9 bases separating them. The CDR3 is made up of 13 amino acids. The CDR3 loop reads CASSHQGNTEAFF. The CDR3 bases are TGTGCCAGCAGTCACCAGGGTAACACTGAAGCTTTCTTT.

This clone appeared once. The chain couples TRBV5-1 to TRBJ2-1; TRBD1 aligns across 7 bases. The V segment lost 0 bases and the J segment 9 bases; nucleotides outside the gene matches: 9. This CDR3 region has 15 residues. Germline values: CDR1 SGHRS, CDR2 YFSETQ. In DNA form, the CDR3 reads TGCGCCAGCAGCTTGGGGGGGACAGTTTTACGTGAGCAGTTCTTC. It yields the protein CASSLGGTVLREQFF.

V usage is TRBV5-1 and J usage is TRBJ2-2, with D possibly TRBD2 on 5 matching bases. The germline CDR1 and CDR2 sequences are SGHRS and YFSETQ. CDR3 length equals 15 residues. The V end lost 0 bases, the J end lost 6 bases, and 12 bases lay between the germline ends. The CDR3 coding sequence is TGCGCCAGCAGCTTGGGAGCGGAGACCCCCGGGGAGCTGTTTTTT. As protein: CASSLGAETPGELFF.

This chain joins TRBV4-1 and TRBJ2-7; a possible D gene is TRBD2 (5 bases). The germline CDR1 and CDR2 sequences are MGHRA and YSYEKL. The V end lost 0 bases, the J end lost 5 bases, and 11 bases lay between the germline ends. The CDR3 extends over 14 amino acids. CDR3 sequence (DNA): TGCGCCAGCAGCCAAGATATTGCGAGGGACGAGCAGTACTTC. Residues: CASSQDIARDEQYF.

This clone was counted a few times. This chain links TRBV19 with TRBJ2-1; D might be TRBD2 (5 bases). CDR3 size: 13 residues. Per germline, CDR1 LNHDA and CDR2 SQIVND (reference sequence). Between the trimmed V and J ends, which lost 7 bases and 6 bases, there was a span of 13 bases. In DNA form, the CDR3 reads TGTGCCAGTAACGGAGGAGGCGCCAATGAGCAGTTCTTC. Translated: CASNGGGANEQFF.

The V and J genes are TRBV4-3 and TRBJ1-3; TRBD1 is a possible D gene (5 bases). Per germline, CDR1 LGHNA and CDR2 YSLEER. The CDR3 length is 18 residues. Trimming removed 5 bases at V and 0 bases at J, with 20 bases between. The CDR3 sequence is CASSAFLRGAGSGNTIYF. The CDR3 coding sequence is TGCGCCAGCAGCGCGTTTTTGCGGGGCGCGGGCTCTGGAAACACCATATATTTT.